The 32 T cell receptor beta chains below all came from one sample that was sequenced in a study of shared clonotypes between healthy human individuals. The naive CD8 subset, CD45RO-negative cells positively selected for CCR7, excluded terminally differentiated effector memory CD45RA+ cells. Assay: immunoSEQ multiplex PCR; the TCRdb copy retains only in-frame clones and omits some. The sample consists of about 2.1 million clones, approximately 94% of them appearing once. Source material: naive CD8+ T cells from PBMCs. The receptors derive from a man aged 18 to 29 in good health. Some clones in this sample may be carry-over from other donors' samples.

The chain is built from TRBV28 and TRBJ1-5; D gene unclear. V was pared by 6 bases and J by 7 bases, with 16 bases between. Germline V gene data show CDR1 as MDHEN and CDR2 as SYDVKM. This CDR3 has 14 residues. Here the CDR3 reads CASSPHIARQPQHF. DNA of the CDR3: TGTGCCAGCAGCCCCCACATAGCTCGGCAGCCCCAGCATTTT.

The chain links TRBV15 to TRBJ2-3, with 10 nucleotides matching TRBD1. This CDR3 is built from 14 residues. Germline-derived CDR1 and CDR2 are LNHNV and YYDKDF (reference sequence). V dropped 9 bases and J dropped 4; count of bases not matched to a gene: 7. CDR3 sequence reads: CATRDRGIADTQYF. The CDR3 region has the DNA TGTGCCACTCGGGACAGGGGTATAGCAGATACGCAGTATTTT. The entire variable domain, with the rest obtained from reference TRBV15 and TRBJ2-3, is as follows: DAMVIQNPRYQVTQFGKPVTLSCSQTLNHNVMYWYQQKSSQAPKLLFHYYDKDFNNEADTPDNFQSRRPNTSFCFLDIRSPGLGDTAMYLCATRDRGIADTQYFGPGTRLTVL.

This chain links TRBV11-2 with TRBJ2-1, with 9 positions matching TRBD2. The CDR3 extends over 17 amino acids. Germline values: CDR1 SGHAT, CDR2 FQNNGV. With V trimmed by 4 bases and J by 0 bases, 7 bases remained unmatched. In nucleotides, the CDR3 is TGTGCCAGCAGCTCAACCTTAGCGGGAGACTCCTACAATGAGCAGTTCTTC. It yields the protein CASSSTLAGDSYNEQFF. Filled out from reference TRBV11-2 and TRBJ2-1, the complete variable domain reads EAGVAQSPRYKIIEKRQSVAFWCNPISGHATLYWYQQILGQGPKLLIQFQNNGVVDDSQLPKDRFSAERLKGVDSTLKIQPAKLEDSAVYLCASSSTLAGDSYNEQFFGPGTRLTVL.

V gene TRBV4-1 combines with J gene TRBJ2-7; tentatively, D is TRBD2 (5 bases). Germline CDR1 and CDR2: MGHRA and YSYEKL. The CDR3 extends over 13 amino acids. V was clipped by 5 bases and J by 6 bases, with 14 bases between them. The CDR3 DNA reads TGCGCCAGCAGCTTAGGAAGCGGAGGCGAGCAGTACTTC. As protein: CASSLGSGGEQYF.

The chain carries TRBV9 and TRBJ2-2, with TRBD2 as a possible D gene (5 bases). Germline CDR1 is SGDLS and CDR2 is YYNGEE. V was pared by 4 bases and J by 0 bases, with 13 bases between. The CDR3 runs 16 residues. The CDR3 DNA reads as TGTGCCAGCAGCACCCTGGCGGACTCGAACACCGGGGAGCTGTTTTTT. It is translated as CASSTLADSNTGELFF.

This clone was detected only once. CDR3 sequence: CASRIRGAEQYF. The CDR3 DNA reads TGTGCCAGCAGGATACGAGGGGCCGAGCAGTACTTC. The chain combines TRBV11-2 with TRBJ2-7; D might be TRBD1 or TRBD2, each matching 5 bases. Germline values: CDR1 SGHAT, CDR2 FQNNGV. This CDR3 is built from 12 residues. V lost 6 bases to trimming and J lost 6 bases, with 12 bases between them.

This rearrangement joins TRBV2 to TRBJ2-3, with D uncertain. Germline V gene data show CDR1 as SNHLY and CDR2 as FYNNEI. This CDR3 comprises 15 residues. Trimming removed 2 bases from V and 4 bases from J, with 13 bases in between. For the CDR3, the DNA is TGTGCCAGCAGTGAAAGAAGGTCCGTAGCAGATACGCAGTATTTT. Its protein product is CASSERRSVADTQYF.

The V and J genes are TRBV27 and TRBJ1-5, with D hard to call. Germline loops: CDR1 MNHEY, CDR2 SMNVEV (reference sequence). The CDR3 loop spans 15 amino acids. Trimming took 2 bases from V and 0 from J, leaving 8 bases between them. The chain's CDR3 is CASSLRVGSNQPQHF. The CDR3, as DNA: TGTGCCAGCAGTTTACGAGTCGGTAGCAATCAGCCCCAGCATTTT.

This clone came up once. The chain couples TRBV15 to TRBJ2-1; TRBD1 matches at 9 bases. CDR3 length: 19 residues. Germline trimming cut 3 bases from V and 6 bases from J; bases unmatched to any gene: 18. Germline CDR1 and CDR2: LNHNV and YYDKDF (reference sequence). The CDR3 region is CATSRARGTGRLLGNEQFF. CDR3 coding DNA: TGTGCCACCAGCAGGGCCCGGGGGACAGGGCGGCTCTTAGGCAATGAGCAGTTCTTC.

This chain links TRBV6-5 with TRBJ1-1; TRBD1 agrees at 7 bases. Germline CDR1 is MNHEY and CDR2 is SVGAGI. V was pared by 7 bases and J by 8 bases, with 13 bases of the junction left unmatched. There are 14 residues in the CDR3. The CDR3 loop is CASTPGQAATEAFF. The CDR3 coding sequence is TGTGCCAGCACCCCAGGACAGGCCGCCACCGAAGCTTTCTTT.

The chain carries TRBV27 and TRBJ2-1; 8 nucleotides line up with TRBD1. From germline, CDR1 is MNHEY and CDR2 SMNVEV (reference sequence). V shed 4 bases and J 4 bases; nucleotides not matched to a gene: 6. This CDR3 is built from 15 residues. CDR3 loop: CASSYQGAPYNEQFF. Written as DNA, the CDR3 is TGTGCCAGCAGTTACCAGGGGGCACCATACAATGAGCAGTTCTTC.

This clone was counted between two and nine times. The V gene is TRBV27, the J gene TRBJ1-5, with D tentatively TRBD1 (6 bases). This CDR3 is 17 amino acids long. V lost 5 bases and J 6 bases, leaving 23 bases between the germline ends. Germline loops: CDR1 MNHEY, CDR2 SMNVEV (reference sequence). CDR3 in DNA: TGTGCCAGCAGTCTCCGAGCGTCAGACAGGTTTGCTCAGCCCCAGCATTTT. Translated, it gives CASSLRASDRFAQPQHF.

The CDR3 loop reads CSERTVTGELFF. The CDR3 nucleotides are TGCAGCGAACGTACAGTCACCGGGGAGCTGTTTTTT. The rearrangement uses TRBV29-1 and TRBJ2-2; D remains ambiguous. The germline gives CDR1 SQVTM, CDR2 ANQGSEA. The CDR3 covers 12 residues. The V gene lost 7 bases and the J gene lost 4 bases, with 10 bases spanning the gap.

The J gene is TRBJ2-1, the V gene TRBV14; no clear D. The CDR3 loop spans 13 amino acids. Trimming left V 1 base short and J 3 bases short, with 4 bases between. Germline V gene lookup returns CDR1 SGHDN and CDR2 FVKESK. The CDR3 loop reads CASSQVYYNEQFF. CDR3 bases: TGTGCCAGCAGCCAAGTCTACTACAATGAGCAGTTCTTC. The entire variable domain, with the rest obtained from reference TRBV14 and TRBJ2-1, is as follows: EAGVTQFPSHSVIEKGQTVTLRCDPISGHDNLYWYRRVMGKEIKFLLHFVKESKQDESGMPNNRFLAERTGGTYSTLKVQPAELEDSGVYFCASSQVYYNEQFFGPGTRLTVL.

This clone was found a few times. In DNA form, the CDR3 reads TGTGCCACCAGCTCACGGAGGGGTGTGAACACCGGGGAGCTGTTTTTT. This gives the protein CATSSRRGVNTGELFF. J is TRBJ2-2 and V is TRBV15, with D tentatively TRBD2 (6 bases). Germline CDR1 is LNHNV and CDR2 is YYDKDF (reference sequence). CDR3 size: 16 residues. The germline V and J ends were trimmed by 5 bases and 1 base, with 14 bases remaining between them.

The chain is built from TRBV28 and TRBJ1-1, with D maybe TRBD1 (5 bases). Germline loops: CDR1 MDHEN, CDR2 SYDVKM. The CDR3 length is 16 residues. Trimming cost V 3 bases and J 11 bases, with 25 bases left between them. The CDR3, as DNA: TGTGCCAGCAGTTTCACCTACGGGGGGATCCAAAAGGGGGCTTTCTTT. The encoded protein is CASSFTYGGIQKGAFF.

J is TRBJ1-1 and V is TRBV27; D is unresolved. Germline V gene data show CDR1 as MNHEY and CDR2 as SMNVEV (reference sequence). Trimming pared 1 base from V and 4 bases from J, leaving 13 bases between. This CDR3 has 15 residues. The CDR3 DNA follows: TGTGCCAGCAGTTTATATAGGAGTCCGGCCACTGAAGCTTTCTTT. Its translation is CASSLYRSPATEAFF.

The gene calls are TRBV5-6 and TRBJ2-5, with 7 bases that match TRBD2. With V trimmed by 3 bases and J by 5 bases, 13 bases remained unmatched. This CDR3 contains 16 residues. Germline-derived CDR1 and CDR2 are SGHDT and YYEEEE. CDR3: CASSWTGGGSRETQYF. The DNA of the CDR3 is TGTGCCAGCAGCTGGACTGGGGGGGGTTCACGGGAGACCCAGTACTTC.

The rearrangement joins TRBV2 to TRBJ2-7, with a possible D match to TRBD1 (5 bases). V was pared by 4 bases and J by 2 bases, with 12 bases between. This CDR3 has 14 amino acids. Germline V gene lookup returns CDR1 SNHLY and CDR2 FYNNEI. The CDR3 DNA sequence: TGTGCCAGCAGTGTTCGACAGCTAGCCTACGAGCAGTACTTC. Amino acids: CASSVRQLAYEQYF.

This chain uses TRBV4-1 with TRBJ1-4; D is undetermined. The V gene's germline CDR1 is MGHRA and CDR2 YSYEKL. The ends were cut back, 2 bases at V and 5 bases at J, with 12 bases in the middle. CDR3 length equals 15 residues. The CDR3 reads CASSQLWQLNEKLFF. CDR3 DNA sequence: TGCGCCAGCAGCCAATTGTGGCAGCTCAATGAAAAACTGTTTTTT.

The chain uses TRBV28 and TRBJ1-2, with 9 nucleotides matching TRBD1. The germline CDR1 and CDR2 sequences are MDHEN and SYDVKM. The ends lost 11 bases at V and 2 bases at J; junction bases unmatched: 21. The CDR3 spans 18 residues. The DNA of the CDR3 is TGTGCCTTCTTCACAACCCCGGGACAGGGAAGAGGAAACTATGGCTACACCTTC. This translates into CAFFTTPGQGRGNYGYTF.

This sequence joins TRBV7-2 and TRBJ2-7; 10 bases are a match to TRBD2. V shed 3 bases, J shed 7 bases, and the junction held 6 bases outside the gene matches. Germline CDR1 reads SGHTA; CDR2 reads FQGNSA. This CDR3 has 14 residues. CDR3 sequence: CASSFSGRAWEQYF. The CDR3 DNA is TGTGCCAGCAGCTTCAGCGGGAGGGCCTGGGAGCAGTACTTC.

CDR3 in DNA: TGTGCCAGCAGCCCCCCGAACAGGGGATGGGACACCATATATTTT. This encodes CASSPPNRGWDTIYF. The rearrangement joins TRBV7-9 to TRBJ1-3, with 7 nucleotides matching TRBD1. The ends lost 5 bases at V and 8 bases at J; junction bases unmatched: 12. CDR1 is SEHNR and CDR2 is FQNEAQ in the germline V gene (reference sequence). The CDR3 length is 15 residues.

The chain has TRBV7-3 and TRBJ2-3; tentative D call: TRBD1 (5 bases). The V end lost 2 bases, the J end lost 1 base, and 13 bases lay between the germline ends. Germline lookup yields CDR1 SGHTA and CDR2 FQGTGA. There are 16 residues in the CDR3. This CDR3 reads CASSLPDSHRTDTQYF. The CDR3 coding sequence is TGTGCCAGCAGCTTACCCGACAGCCACCGCACAGATACGCAGTATTTT.

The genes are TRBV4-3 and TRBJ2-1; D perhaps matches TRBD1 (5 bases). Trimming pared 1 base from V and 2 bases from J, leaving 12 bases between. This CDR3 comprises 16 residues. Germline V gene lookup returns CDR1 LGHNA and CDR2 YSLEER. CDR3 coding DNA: TGCGCCAGCAGCCAAGGGGCCAGGGCCGCCTACAATGAGCAGTTCTTC. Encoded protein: CASSQGARAAYNEQFF.

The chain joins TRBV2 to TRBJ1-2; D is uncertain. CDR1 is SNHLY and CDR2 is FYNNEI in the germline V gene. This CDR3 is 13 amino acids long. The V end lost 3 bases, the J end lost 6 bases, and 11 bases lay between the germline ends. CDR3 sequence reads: CASSDRRYNGYTF. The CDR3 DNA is TGTGCCAGCAGTGACAGACGTTACAATGGCTACACCTTC.

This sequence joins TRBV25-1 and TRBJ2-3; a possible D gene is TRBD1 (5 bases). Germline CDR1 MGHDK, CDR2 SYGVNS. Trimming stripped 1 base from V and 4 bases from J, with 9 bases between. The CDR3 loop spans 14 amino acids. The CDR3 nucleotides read TGTGCCAGCAGTGAATTTCCAGGGCCAGATACGCAGTATTTT. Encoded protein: CASSEFPGPDTQYF.

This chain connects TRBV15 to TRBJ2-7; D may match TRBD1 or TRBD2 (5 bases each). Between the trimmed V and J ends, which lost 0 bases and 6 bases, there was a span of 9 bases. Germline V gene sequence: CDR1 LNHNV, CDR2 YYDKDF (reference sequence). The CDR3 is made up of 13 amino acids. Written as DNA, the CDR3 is TGTGCCACCAGCAGAGAGGGGGTTGGCGAGCAGTACTTC. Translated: CATSREGVGEQYF.

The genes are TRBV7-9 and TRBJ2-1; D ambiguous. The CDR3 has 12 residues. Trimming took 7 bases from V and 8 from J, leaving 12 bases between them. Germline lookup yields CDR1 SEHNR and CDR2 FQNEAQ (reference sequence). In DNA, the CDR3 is TGTGCCAGCACACCGACGGTGGATGAGCAGTTCTTC. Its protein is CASTPTVDEQFF.

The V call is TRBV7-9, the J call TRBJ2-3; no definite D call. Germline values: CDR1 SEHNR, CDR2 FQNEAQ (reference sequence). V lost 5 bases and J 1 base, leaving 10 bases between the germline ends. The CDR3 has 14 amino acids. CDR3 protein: CASSPTRGTDTQYF. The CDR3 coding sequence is TGTGCCAGCAGCCCCACCCGTGGCACAGATACGCAGTATTTT.

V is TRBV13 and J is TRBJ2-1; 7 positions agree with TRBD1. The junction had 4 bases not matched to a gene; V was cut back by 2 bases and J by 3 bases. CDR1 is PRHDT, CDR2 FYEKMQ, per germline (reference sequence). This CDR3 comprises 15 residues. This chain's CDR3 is CASSLTTGNYNEQFF. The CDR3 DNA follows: TGTGCCAGCAGCTTAACGACAGGGAACTACAATGAGCAGTTCTTC.

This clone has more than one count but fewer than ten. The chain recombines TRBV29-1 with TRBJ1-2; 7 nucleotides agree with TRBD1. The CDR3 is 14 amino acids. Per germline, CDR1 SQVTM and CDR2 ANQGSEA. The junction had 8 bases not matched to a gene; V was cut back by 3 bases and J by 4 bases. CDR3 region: CSVERQGVAYGYTF. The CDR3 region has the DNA TGCAGCGTTGAGAGGCAGGGGGTCGCCTATGGCTACACCTTC.